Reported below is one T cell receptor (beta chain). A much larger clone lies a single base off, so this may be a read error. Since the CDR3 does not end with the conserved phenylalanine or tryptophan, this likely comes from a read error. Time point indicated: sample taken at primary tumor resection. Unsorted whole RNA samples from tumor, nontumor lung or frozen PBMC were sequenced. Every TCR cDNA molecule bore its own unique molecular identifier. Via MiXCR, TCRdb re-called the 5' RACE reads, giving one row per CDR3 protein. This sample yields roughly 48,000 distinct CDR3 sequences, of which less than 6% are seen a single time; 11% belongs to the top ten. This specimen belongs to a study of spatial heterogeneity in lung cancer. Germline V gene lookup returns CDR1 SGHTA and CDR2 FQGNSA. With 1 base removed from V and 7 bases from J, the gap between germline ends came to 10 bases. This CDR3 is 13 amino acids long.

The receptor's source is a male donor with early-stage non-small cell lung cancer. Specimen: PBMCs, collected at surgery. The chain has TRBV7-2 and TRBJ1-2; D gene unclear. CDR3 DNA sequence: TGTGCCAGCAGCTTAGTACAATCGGGTGGCTACACCCTC. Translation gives CASSLVQSGGYTL.